This T cell receptor (beta chain) was sequenced in a study of Ad26.COV2.S vaccination and SARS-CoV-2 variants. Treatment denoted: 15 to 20 received Ad26.COV2.S at low or high dose, single or two shots; roughly five received placebo; per-sample allocation not given. On day 63 after the first injection, vaccine and placebo recipients gave samples. Germline V gene lookup returns CDR1 LGHNA and CDR2 YNFKEQ. This CDR3 region has 15 residues. With V trimmed by 2 bases and J by 8 bases, 7 bases remained unmatched. The repertoire was sequenced with immunoSEQ multiplex PCR; TCRdb's copy has only in-frame clones and lacks some. The top ten hold roughly 3.6% of the sample, which has a few hundred thousand clones, more than 75% seen once.

The genes are TRBV4-2 and TRBJ1-4, with TRBD1 identical over 8 bases. The receptor comes from a person between 18 and 60 years old who received the Ad26.COV2.S COVID-19 vaccine or a placebo. The sequencing here drew on peripheral blood, taken in a trial of Ad26.COV2.S vaccine versus placebo. The CDR3 is CASSQIQGVEEKLFF. The CDR3 region has the DNA TGTGCCAGCAGCCAAATACAGGGGGTGGAGGAAAAACTGTTTTTT.